The sequence of this T cell receptor (beta chain) was determined in a study of blood T cell repertoires in COVID-19. Study-level information: Material from acute and convalescent COVID-19 was sourced from the United States, Italy and Spain. PBMCs, B-cell-depleted T cells, or T cells provided the cDNA or gDNA that made up the material.

Authors' data handling: Estimation of nucleated cell counts was performed using reference gene primer amplification. Profiled with immunoSEQ multiplex PCR; TCRdb holds only in-frame clones, not every one. V and J calls and clone size are as listed in that table; D and trimming were resolved from the DNA. In the table there are around 110,000 clones, just over 90% of which are singletons. This CDR3 is built from 12 residues. Trimming left V 11 bases short and J 4 bases short, with 12 bases between. Germline V lookup: CDR1 MNHEY, CDR2 SVGAGI. The receptor's source is a human donor with active COVID-19. The donor label of this sample is uncertain. Sequencing was done on a sample of peripheral blood. The rearrangement links TRBV6-5 to TRBJ1-5; D is possibly TRBD1 (5 bases). Written as DNA, the CDR3 is TGTGCCGTAGGGGTCTCGAATCAGCCCCAGCATTTT. It is translated as CAVGVSNQPQHF.